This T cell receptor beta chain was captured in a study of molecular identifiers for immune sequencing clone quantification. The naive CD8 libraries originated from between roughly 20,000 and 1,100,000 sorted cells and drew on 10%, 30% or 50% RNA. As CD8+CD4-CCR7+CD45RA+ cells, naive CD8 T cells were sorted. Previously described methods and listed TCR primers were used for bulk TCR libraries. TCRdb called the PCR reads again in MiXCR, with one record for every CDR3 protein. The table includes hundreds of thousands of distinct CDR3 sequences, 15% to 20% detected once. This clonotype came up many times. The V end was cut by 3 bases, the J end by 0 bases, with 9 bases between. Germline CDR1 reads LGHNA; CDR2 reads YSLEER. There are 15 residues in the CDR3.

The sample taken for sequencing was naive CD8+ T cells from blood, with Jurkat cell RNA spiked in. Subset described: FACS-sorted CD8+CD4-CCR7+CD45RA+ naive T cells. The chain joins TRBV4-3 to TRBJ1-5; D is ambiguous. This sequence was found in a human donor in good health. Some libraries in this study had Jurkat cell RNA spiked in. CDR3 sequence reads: CASSQLHYSNQPQHF. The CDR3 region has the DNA TGCGCCAGCAGCCAGCTGCATTATAGCAATCAGCCCCAGCATTTT.